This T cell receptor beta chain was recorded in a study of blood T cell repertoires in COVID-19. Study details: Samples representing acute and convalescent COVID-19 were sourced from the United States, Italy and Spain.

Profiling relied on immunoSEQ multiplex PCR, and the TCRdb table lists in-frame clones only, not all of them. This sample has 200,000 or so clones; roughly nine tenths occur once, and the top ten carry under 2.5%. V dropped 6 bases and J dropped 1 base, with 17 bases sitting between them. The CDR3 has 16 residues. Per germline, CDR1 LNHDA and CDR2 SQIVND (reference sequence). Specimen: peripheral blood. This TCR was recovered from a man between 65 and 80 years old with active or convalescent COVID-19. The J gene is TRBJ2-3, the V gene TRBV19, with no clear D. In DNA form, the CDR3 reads TGTGCCAGTAGCGGAGCCAGCCTTGCCGGCACAGATACGCAGTATTTT. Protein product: CASSGASLAGTDTQYF.